A single T cell receptor beta chain is shown here with its context. Its antigen remains unknown. The data originate from a study of cytomegalovirus exposure and HLA in healthy donors. Overall study results and limits: Common viral pathogens were later found to be apparently linked to several of the most significant clusters. An analysis that was carried out later associated some 17,000 TCR beta sequences with HLA alleles at 0.05 false discovery rate. A classifier reportedly called cytomegalovirus status with high sensitivity and specificity. The authors considered a cluster of highly shared sequence variants likely to be a sequencing artifact.

The V gene end was trimmed by 2 bases and the J gene end by 7 bases; junction bases not matched to a gene: 11. Germline assignment: CDR1 SNHLY and CDR2 FYNNEI. The CDR3 runs 16 residues. PCR employed 60 Vbeta and 13 Jbeta primers. Clones were sequenced by immunoSEQ multiplex PCR, and TCRdb holds only the in-frame ones, with some missing. This table has some 190,000 clones, around 87% appearing once. This TCR came from a man aged 25-45 years in good health and CMV-seronegative. V is TRBV2 and J is TRBJ2-1; 7 bases are a match to TRBD2. The sample comprised PBMCs. The CDR3 here is CASSERETSAVNEQFF. In DNA form, the CDR3 reads TGTGCCAGCAGTGAAAGGGAAACTAGCGCGGTGAATGAGCAGTTCTTC.